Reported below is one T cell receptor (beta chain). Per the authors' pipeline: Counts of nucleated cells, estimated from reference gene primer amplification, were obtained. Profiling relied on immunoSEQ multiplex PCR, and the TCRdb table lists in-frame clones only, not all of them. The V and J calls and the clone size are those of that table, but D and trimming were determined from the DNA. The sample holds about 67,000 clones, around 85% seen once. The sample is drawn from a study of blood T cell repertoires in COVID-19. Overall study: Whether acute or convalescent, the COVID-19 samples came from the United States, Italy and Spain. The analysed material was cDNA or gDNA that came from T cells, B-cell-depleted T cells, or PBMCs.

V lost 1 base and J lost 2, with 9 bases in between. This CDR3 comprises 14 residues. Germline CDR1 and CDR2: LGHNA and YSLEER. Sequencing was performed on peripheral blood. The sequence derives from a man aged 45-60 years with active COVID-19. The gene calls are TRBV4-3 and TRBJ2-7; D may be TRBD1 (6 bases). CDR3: CASSQVQGTYEQYF. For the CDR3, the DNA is TGCGCCAGCAGCCAAGTACAGGGAACCTACGAGCAGTACTTC.